This T cell receptor beta chain was retrieved from a study of T cells in Graves' hyperthyroidism and ophthalmopathy. As concerns this clonotype: A much more abundant neighbour one base away suggests this may be a read error.

The investigators amplified TCR beta CDR3 regions from RNA transcripts. HTBI primers were used for first-round RT-PCR of the TCR CDR3. MiXCR was run by TCRdb on the multiplex PCR reads, yielding one entry per CDR3 protein. The sample holds hundreds of thousands of distinct CDR3 sequences, approximately 16% seen once. V shed 8 bases and J 2 bases; nucleotides not matched to a gene: 6. Germline V gene lookup returns CDR1 MNHEY and CDR2 SVGEGT. The CDR3 covers 13 residues. The sequencing sample was made of blood. The rearrangement links TRBV6-2 or TRBV6-3 to TRBJ2-7; 7 nucleotides agree with TRBD2. The source is a young woman with Graves' hyperthyroidism. In DNA form, the CDR3 reads TGTGCCAGCGGCAATGCGGGGGCCTACGAGCAGTACTTC. Amino acids: CASGNAGAYEQYF.